The 17 T cell receptor beta chains reported below all come from one sample, sequenced in a study of T cells in tuberculosis. The protocol was immunoSEQ multiplex PCR, while the TCRdb copy is restricted to in-frame clones and leaves out a portion. This table has more than 35,000 clones, about 95% appearing once. Sequenced input: PBMCs. These TCRs come from a donor aged 5 to 30 with latent tuberculosis or without tuberculosis infection.

The table lists this clone with a count of one. The chain combines TRBV19 with TRBJ2-1, with 9 bases identical to TRBD1. CDR1 is LNHDA, CDR2 SQIVND, per germline (reference sequence). The CDR3 is 14 residues long. Losses at the gene ends were 5 bases for V and 8 bases for J; bases not matched to a gene: 7. The CDR3 loop is CASSPGQGTDEQFF. CDR3 sequence (DNA): TGTGCCAGTAGTCCGGGACAGGGAACGGATGAGCAGTTCTTC.

The V gene is TRBV7-2, the J gene TRBJ1-1; 8 bases are a match to TRBD1. J gave up 2 bases and V 5 bases, and 10 bases lay outside the gene matches. The germline CDR1 and CDR2 sequences are SGHTA and FQGNSA. CDR3 length equals 16 residues. The CDR3 spells CASSLVRTGLNTEAFF. DNA of the CDR3: TGTGCCAGCAGCCTCGTAAGGACAGGGCTAAACACTGAAGCTTTCTTT.

This clone was detected once. The rearrangement links TRBV25-1 to TRBJ1-3; 8 bases match TRBD1. J was trimmed by 0 bases and V by 5 bases; bases with no gene match: 3. CDR3 size: 15 residues. Looked up from germline, CDR1 is MGHDK and CDR2 is SYGVNS. CDR3 DNA: TGTGCCAGCAGTCCGGGACAGGACTCTGGAAACACCATATATTTT. Protein product: CASSPGQDSGNTIYF.

The chain links TRBV30 to TRBJ1-2; 8 positions match TRBD1. The CDR3 is 17 residues long. From germline, CDR1 is GTSNPN and CDR2 SVGIG (reference sequence). V trimming: 2 bases; J trimming: 6 bases; junction bases outside the gene matches: 17. CDR3 region: CAWSPGQGGRLFDGYTF. CDR3 nucleotide sequence: TGTGCCTGGAGTCCCGGACAGGGTGGTCGGCTGTTCGATGGCTACACCTTC.

This sequence joins TRBV27 and TRBJ1-5; 7 positions agree with TRBD1. Germline CDR1 is MNHEY and CDR2 is SMNVEV (reference sequence). Trimming cost V 8 bases and J 6 bases; bases outside gene matches: 7. The CDR3 contains 13 residues. In DNA, the CDR3 is TGTGCCAGCTGGAACAGGGGAGGTCAGCCCCAGCATTTT. Encoded protein: CASWNRGGQPQHF.

This sequence joins TRBV9 and TRBJ2-2; a weak D match, TRBD2 (6 bases). The V gene's germline CDR1 is SGDLS and CDR2 YYNGEE. With 3 bases removed from V and 2 bases from J, the gap between germline ends came to 11 bases. CDR3 size: 15 residues. CDR3 region: CASSAPGRNTGELFF. CDR3 coding DNA: TGTGCCAGCAGCGCACCCGGGAGAAACACCGGGGAGCTGTTTTTT.

This chain uses TRBV11-3 with TRBJ2-7, with D perhaps TRBD1 (5 bases). V gave up 2 bases and J gave up 3 bases, with 8 bases separating them. Per germline, CDR1 SGHNT and CDR2 YENEEA. The CDR3 spans 13 residues. CDR3 region: CASSLQGSYEQYF. CDR3 nucleotides: TGTGCCAGCAGCTTACAGGGAAGCTACGAGCAGTACTTC.

V usage is TRBV5-6 and J usage is TRBJ2-3; TRBD2 matches at 7 bases. The CDR3 runs 15 residues. CDR1 is SGHDT, CDR2 YYEEEE, per germline. After removal of 4 bases from V and 3 bases from J, the junction contained 8 bases not matched to a gene. The CDR3 reads CASSKGLVPTDTQYF. The CDR3 bases are TGTGCCAGCAGCAAAGGACTAGTTCCTACAGATACGCAGTATTTT.

This chain links TRBV19 with TRBJ2-3, with unresolved D. V dropped 5 bases and J dropped 5 bases, with 8 bases sitting between them. This CDR3 contains 12 residues. Germline CDR1 reads LNHDA; CDR2 reads SQIVND (reference sequence). The CDR3 reads CASSPLLDTQYF. CDR3 in DNA: TGTGCCAGTAGTCCCTTATTAGATACGCAGTATTTT.

J is TRBJ1-5 and V is TRBV21-1. TRBV21-1 is given as a pseudogene. The CDR3 totals 15 residues. CDR3 in DNA: TGTGCCAGCGTGGGAGGGAGACAAGGGGCTAAGCCCCAGCATTTT. Its protein is CASVGGRQGAKPQHF.

The chain has TRBV6-5 and TRBJ2-1, with a tentative D call TRBD1 (5 bases). CDR1 is MNHEY and CDR2 is SVGAGI in the germline V gene. The CDR3 has 13 amino acids. The V end was cut by 6 bases, the J end by 5 bases, with 11 bases between. The CDR3 protein is CASRLDRNNEQFF. The CDR3 DNA is TGTGCCAGCAGACTCGACAGAAACAATGAGCAGTTCTTC.

This clone was picked up one time. The chain joins TRBV19 to TRBJ2-5, with D maybe TRBD2 (6 bases). V dropped 10 bases and J dropped 3 bases, with 18 bases sitting between them. Germline V CDR1 and CDR2: LNHDA, SQIVND (reference sequence). There are 14 residues in the CDR3. CDR3 region: CATAQDYYEETQYF. As DNA, the CDR3 is TGTGCCACTGCCCAGGACTACTACGAAGAGACCCAGTACTTC. Using reference TRBV19 and TRBJ2-5 for the parts outside the CDR3, the full variable domain is DGGITQSPKYLFRKEGQNVTLSCEQNLNHDAMYWYRQDPGQGLRLIYYSQIVNDFQKGDIAEGYSVSREKKESFPLTVTSAQKNPTAFYLCATAQDYYEETQYFGPGTRLLVL.

The V gene is TRBV6-5, the J gene TRBJ2-1, with TRBD2 matching over 7 bases. V dropped 4 bases and J dropped 10; count of bases not matched to a gene: 1. The length of the CDR3 is 11 residues. Per germline, CDR1 MNHEY and CDR2 SVGAGI. CDR3 sequence (DNA): TGTGCCAGCAGTTCCGGGGGGGAGCAGTTCTTC. Amino acids: CASSSGGEQFF.

V is TRBV10-3 and J is TRBJ1-2; D is undetermined. V was clipped by 3 bases and J by 1 base, with 9 bases between them. Germline V gives CDR1 ENHRY, CDR2 SYGVKD. This CDR3 comprises 14 residues. The CDR3: CAISDSRINYGYTF. The CDR3 DNA is TGTGCCATCAGTGATTCTAGAATTAACTATGGCTACACCTTC.

The CDR3 reads CASRTGTANTEAFF. The CDR3 nucleotides read TGTGCCAGCAGGACCGGGACAGCGAACACTGAAGCTTTCTTT. This chain joins TRBV27 and TRBJ1-1, with TRBD1 identical over 7 bases. CDR3 length equals 14 residues. Per germline, CDR1 MNHEY and CDR2 SMNVEV (reference sequence). After removal of 6 bases from V and 1 base from J, the junction contained 5 bases not matched to a gene.

This chain connects TRBV7-9 to TRBJ1-5; possible D gene TRBD1, 5 bases. This CDR3 is built from 15 residues. The V gene lost 4 bases and the J gene lost 2 bases, with 12 bases spanning the gap. Germline V gene sequence: CDR1 SEHNR, CDR2 FQNEAQ (reference sequence). The DNA of the CDR3 is TGTGCCAGCAGCTCGACGACAGCTCGCAATCAGCCCCAGCATTTT. Translation gives CASSSTTARNQPQHF.

This chain connects TRBV9 to TRBJ2-1; 8 bases fit TRBD1. Trimming took 4 bases from V and 3 from J; bases not matched to a gene: 9. The CDR3 consists of 16 residues. Germline V gene data show CDR1 as SGDLS and CDR2 as YYNGEE. As DNA, the CDR3 is TGTGCCAGCAGCCTCTGGGGGACAGGAAGCTACAATGAGCAGTTCTTC. This gives the protein CASSLWGTGSYNEQFF.